This T cell receptor (beta chain) was sequenced for a study of blood T cell repertoires in COVID-19. Study context: PBMCs, B-cell-depleted T cells, or T cells provided the cDNA or gDNA that made up the material.

Germline V gives CDR1 SEHNR, CDR2 FQNEAQ (reference sequence). The CDR3 runs 16 residues. With 2 bases removed from V and 2 bases from J, the gap between germline ends came to 13 bases. In the original analysis: Estimates of nucleated cell counts were drawn from the amplification of reference gene primers. The protocol was immunoSEQ multiplex PCR, while the TCRdb copy is restricted to in-frame clones and leaves out a portion. The V and J calls and clone size come from that table; D and trimming were worked out from the DNA. This table has 250,000 to 350,000 clones, roughly 90% appearing once. Recruited during active infection, patients (from Seattle) were subsequently followed longitudinally.

What was sequenced was peripheral blood. This sequence originates from a woman in her thirties with COVID-19, enrolled during active disease. The chain uses TRBV7-9 and TRBJ2-1, with D maybe TRBD1 (6 bases). The CDR3 sequence is CASSLSRQGPYNEQFF. CDR3 nucleotides: TGTGCCAGCAGCTTATCTAGGCAGGGGCCCTACAATGAGCAGTTCTTC.